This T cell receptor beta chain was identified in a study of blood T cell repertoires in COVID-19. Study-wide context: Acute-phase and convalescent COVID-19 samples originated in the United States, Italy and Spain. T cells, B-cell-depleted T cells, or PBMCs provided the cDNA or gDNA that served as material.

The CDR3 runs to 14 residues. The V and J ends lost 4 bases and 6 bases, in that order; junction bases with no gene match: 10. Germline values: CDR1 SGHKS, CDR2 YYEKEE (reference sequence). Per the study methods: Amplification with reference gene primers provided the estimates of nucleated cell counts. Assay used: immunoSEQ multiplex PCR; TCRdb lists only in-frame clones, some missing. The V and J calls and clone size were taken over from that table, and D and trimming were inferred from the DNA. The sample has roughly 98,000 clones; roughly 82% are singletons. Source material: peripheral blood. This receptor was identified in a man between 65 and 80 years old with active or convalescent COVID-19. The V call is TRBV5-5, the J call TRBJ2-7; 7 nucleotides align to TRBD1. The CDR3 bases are TGTGCCAGCAGCAAGGACGGACAGGCCTTCGAGCAGTACTTC. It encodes CASSKDGQAFEQYF.